This paragraph covers one T cell receptor (beta chain) sequence. The CDR3 loop spans 14 amino acids. The V gene's germline CDR1 is SGDLS and CDR2 YYNGEE. Trimming cost V 4 bases and J 6 bases; bases outside gene matches: 5. This sample stems from a study of blood T cell repertoires in COVID-19. About the research overall: Material from acute and convalescent COVID-19 was sourced from the United States, Italy and Spain. Sources were T cells, B-cell-depleted T cells, or PBMCs; the material itself was cDNA or gDNA.

Study processing details: Amplification with reference gene primers provided the estimates of nucleated cell counts. TCRdb's copy holds only in-frame clones and misses some; the assay was immunoSEQ multiplex PCR. V, J and clone size are those of that table, while D and trimming were read from the DNA. The data show about 50,000 clones, with roughly 88% seen just once and approximately 7.1% held by the top ten. The chain joins TRBV9 to TRBJ1-5; TRBD1 matches at 9 bases. The clonotype was recovered from a human donor in a cohort sampled during active COVID-19. The sample consisted of peripheral blood. The chain's CDR3 is CASSPTGGGQPQHF. The CDR3 DNA follows: TGTGCCAGCAGCCCAACAGGGGGCGGTCAGCCCCAGCATTTT.